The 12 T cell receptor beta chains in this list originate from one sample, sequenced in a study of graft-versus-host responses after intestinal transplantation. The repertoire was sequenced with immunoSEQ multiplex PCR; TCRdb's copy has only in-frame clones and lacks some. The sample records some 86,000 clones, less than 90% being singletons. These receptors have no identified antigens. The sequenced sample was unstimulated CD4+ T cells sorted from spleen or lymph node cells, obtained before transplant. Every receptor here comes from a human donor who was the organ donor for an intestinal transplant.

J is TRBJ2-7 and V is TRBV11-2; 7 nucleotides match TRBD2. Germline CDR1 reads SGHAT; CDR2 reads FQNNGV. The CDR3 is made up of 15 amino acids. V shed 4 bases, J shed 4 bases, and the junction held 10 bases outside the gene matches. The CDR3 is CASSSQSGGGYEQYF. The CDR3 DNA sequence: TGTGCCAGCAGCTCCCAGTCGGGGGGTGGGTACGAGCAGTACTTC.

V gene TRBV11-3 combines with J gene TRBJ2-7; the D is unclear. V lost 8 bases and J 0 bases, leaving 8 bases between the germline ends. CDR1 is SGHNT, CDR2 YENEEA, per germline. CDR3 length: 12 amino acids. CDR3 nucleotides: TGTGCCAGCGCGGCCTACTCCTACGAGCAGTACTTC. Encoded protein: CASAAYSYEQYF.

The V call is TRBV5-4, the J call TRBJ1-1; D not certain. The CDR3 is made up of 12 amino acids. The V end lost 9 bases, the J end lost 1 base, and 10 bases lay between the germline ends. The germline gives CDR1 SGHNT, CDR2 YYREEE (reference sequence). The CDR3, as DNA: TGTGCCACGGGTCTGCCGAACACTGAAGCTTTCTTT. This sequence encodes CATGLPNTEAFF.

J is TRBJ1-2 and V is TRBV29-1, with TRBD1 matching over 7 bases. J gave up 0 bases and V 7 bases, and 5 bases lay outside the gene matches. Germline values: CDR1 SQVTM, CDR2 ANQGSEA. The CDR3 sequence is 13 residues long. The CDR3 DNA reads TGCAGCGCGACAGGGAGACCTAACTATGGCTACACCTTC. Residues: CSATGRPNYGYTF.

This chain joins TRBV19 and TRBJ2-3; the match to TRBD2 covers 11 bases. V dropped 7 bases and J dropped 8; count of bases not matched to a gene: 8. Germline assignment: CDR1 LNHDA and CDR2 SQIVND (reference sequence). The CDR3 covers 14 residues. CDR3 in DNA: TGTGCCAGTAAGGGACTAGCGGAATCCACTACGCAGTATTTT. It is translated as CASKGLAESTTQYF.

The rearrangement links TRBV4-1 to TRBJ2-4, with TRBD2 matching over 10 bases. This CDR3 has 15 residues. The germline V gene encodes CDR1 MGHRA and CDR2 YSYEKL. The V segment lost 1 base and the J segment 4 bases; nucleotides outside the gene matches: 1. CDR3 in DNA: TGCGCCAGCAGCCAAGTGACTAGCGGGAAAAACATTCAGTACTTC. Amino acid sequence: CASSQVTSGKNIQYF.

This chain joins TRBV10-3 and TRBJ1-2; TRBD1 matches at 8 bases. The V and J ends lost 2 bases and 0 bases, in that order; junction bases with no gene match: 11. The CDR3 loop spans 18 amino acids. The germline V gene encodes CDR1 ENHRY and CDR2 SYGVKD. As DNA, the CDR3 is TGTGCCATCAGTGAGCCCCTGGGACAGGTCCAAGCTAACTATGGCTACACCTTC. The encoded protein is CAISEPLGQVQANYGYTF.

CDR3 amino acids: CASSRYRGEETQYF. The CDR3 DNA reads TGTGCCAGTAGTCGGTACCGGGGGGAGGAGACCCAGTACTTC. V gene TRBV19 combines with J gene TRBJ2-5; 7 positions agree with TRBD2. The CDR3 runs 14 residues. Germline V CDR1 and CDR2: LNHDA, SQIVND (reference sequence). Unmatched junction bases numbered 8, after V lost 5 bases and J lost 5 bases. The entire variable domain, with the rest obtained from reference TRBV19 and TRBJ2-5, is as follows: DGGITQSPKYLFRKEGQNVTLSCEQNLNHDAMYWYRQDPGQGLRLIYYSQIVNDFQKGDIAEGYSVSREKKESFPLTVTSAQKNPTAFYLCASSRYRGEETQYFGPGTRLLVL.

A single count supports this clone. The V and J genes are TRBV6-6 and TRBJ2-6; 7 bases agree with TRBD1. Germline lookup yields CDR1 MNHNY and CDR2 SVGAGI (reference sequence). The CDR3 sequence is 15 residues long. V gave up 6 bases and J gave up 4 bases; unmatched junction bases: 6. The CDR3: CASSPTGSGANVLTF. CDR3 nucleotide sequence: TGTGCCAGCAGCCCGACAGGGTCAGGGGCCAACGTCCTGACTTTC.

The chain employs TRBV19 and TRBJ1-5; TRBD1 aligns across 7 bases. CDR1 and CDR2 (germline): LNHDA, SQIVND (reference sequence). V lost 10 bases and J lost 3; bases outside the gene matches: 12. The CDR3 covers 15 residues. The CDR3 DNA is TGTGCCAAGCATGTTTCCACAGGGGTCAATCAGCCCCAGCATTTT. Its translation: CAKHVSTGVNQPQHF.

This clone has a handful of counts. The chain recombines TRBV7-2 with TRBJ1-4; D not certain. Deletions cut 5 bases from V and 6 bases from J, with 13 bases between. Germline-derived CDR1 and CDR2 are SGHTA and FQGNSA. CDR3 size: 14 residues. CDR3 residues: CASSPGGRYEKLFF. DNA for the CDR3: TGTGCCAGCAGCCCCGGCGGGCGTTATGAAAAACTGTTTTTT.

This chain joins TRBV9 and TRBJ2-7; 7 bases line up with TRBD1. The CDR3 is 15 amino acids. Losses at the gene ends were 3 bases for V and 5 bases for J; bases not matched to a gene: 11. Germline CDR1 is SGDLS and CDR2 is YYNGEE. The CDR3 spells CASSETRQGANEQYF. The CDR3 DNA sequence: TGTGCCAGCAGCGAGACCCGACAGGGTGCCAACGAGCAGTACTTC. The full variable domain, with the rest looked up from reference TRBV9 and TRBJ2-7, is DSGVTQTPKHLITATGQRVTLRCSPRSGDLSVYWYQQSLDQGLQFLIQYYNGEERAKGNILERFSAQQFPDLHSELNLSSLELGDSALYFCASSETRQGANEQYFGPGTRLTVT.